A selection of T cell receptor beta chains follows, all from one sample in a study of chemoradiotherapy in HPV16-positive cancers. Assay used: immunoSEQ multiplex PCR; TCRdb lists only in-frame clones, some missing. The data contain some 34,000 clones, 86% of them singletons. The sequencing here drew on blood, taken from a patient who underwent chemoradiotherapy. These receptors came from a human donor with HPV-associated anogenital cancer. Both conserved end residues are part of each CDR3. A D gene is named only where the DNA matches it firmly. Clone size is given for some rows only: seen once, a few or many times, or a class if the clone is expanded.

NA | TRBJ2-7 | TRBV9 | NA | CASSVVTRYYEQYF | TGTGCCAGCAGCGTAGTAACCCGGTACTACGAGCAGTACTTC
NA | TRBJ2-2 | TRBV7-8 | NA | CASSSLSGTGNTGELFF | TGTGCCAGCAGCTCCTTAAGCGGGACAGGGAACACCGGGGAGCTGTTTTTT
NA | TRBJ1-1 | TRBV10-2 | NA | CASRDRSFMNTEAFF | TGCGCCAGCAGGGACAGAAGCTTCATGAACACTGAAGCTTTCTTT
NA | TRBJ2-6 | TRBV27 | NA | CASSRVQASSGANVLTF | TGTGCCAGCAGCCGAGTACAGGCTAGCTCTGGGGCCAACGTCCTGACTTTC
once | TRBJ2-3 | TRBV29-1 | NA | CSVPLEEGAYTDTQYF | TGCAGCGTTCCCCTAGAGGAAGGGGCTTACACAGATACGCAGTATTTT
NA | TRBJ2-3 | TRBV6-4 | NA | CASSGGDTDTQYF | TGTGCCAGCAGTGGGGGAGACACAGATACGCAGTATTTT
NA | TRBJ1-2 | TRBV25-1 | NA | CASTGHSAFYGYTF | TGTGCCAGCACGGGACACTCCGCGTTCTATGGCTACACCTTC
NA | TRBJ1-4 | TRBV6-4 | NA | CASSDTRGVGKLFF | TGTGCCAGCAGTGACACCAGGGGAGTAGGGAAACTGTTTTTT
NA | TRBJ1-5 | TRBV6-6 | TRBD1 | CASILGTGRNQPQHF | TGTGCCAGCATTCTAGGGACAGGGCGTAATCAGCCCCAGCATTTT
NA | TRBJ2-2 | TRBV27 | NA | CASSLAAQINTGELFF | TGTGCCAGCAGTTTAGCTGCCCAAATAAACACCGGGGAGCTGTTTTTT
NA | TRBJ1-1 | TRBV16 | NA | CASSQYQGSSYMNTEAFF | TGTGCCAGCAGCCAATATCAGGGGTCCTCTTATATGAACACTGAAGCTTTCTTT
NA | TRBJ1-5 | TRBV14 | TRBD1 | CASSEGTGRNQPQHF | TGTGCCAGCAGCGAGGGGACAGGGCGCAATCAGCCCCAGCATTTT
NA | TRBJ1-4 | TRBV7-9 | TRBD1 | CASRHGQGATNEKLFF | TGTGCCAGCAGACACGGACAGGGGGCAACTAATGAAAAACTGTTTTTT
NA | TRBJ2-1 | TRBV4-3 | NA | CASSQDRGAYNEQFF | TGCGCCAGCAGCCAAGATCGAGGCGCCTACAATGAGCAGTTCTTC
few | TRBJ1-2 | TRBV29-1 | NA | CSVEVKTWGYTF | TGCAGCGTTGAAGTGAAGACCTGGGGCTACACCTTC
NA | TRBJ1-4 | TRBV11-3 | NA | CASSIPFRVNDGKLFF | TGTGCCAGCAGCATACCATTCAGGGTTAATGATGGAAAACTGTTTTTT
NA | TRBJ2-2 | TRBV5-1 | NA | CASSLDSNTGELFF | TGCGCCAGCAGCTTGGACTCGAACACCGGGGAGCTGTTTTTT
NA | TRBJ2-7 | TRBV27 | NA | CASTTKTGSGEQYF | TGTGCCAGCACAACCAAGACAGGTTCAGGCGAGCAGTACTTC
NA | TRBJ1-1 | TRBV9 | TRBD1 | CASSATTGGTEAFF | TGTGCCAGCAGCGCAACGACAGGGGGCACTGAAGCTTTCTTT
NA | TRBJ2-3 | TRBV7-2 | NA | CASRRGGDTQYF | TGTGCCAGCAGGCGCGGAGGGGATACGCAGTATTTT
NA | TRBJ2-5 | TRBV5-6 | NA | CASSPPGHQETQYF | TGTGCCAGCAGCCCCCCGGGACATCAAGAGACCCAGTACTTC
NA | TRBJ1-5 | TRBV2 | NA | CASSVQGSNQPQHF | TGTGCCAGCAGTGTCCAGGGGAGCAATCAGCCCCAGCATTTT
NA | TRBJ1-5 | TRBV18 | NA | CASSPQGSGDQPQHF | TGTGCCAGCTCACCACAGGGGAGTGGGGATCAGCCCCAGCATTTT
few | TRBJ2-7 | TRBV6-5 | TRBD2 | CASSRLAGGKYEQYF | TGTGCCAGCAGCCGACTGGCGGGGGGAAAATACGAGCAGTACTTC